This T cell receptor (beta chain) was sequenced for a study of T cell repertoires in cytomegalovirus infection. Across the study: Public TCR beta signatures marked donors with CMV infection and the matching HLA. Study-wide findings and caveats: What dominated the ex vivo response were HLA-C-restricted CMV-specific TCR beta clonotypes.

The length of the CDR3 is 16 residues. In germline, CDR1 is LNHDA, CDR2 SQIVND (reference sequence). The ends were cut back, 3 bases at V and 0 bases at J, with 12 bases in the middle. This clonotype came up a few times. Its antigen is still unknown. A single record per CDR3 protein comes from TCRdb applying MiXCR to the reads. The data hold 350,000 to 550,000 distinct CDR3 sequences, with approximately 30% observed a single time. The rearrangement links TRBV19 to TRBJ1-5; tentatively, D is TRBD1 (5 bases). Material for sequencing was PBMCs. The TCR comes from a human donor in good health (CMV status not recorded). Some clones in this sample may be carry-over from other donors' samples. The CDR3 is CASSMAGEFSNQPQHF. The CDR3 coding sequence is TGTGCCAGTAGTATGGCGGGGGAATTTAGCAATCAGCCCCAGCATTTT.